This T cell receptor (beta chain) derives from a study of neoadjuvant anti-PD-1 for oral cavity cancer. Points from the study as a whole: Higher pretreatment blood Treg/Th17 ratios correlated with higher pretreatment blood and lower post-treatment tumor TCRbeta clonality.

As to this clone: Its antigen is still unknown.

The CDR3 has 15 residues. Losses at the gene ends were 2 bases for V and 3 bases for J; bases not matched to a gene: 2. The V gene's germline CDR1 is MNHNY and CDR2 SVGAGI (reference sequence). Most PBMC samples had roughly 0.45 ug input DNA in six replicates. Repertoires were generated with immunoSEQ multiplex PCR, while TCRdb's copy carries only in-frame clones and drops some. Among approximately 74,000 clones listed, more than 80% were seen once. This chain connects TRBV6-6 to TRBJ2-1, with 9 bases that match TRBD2. The receptor was derived from a person aged 35-80 years with oral cavity squamous cell carcinoma. The sequencing used PBMCs, collected before nivolumab (anti-PD-1) treatment. The DNA for the CDR3 is TGTGCCAGCAGTTACGTAGCGGGAGACTACAATGAGCAGTTCTTC. It is translated as CASSYVAGDYNEQFF.